A single sample is the source of the 13 T cell receptor beta chains below, sequenced in a study of CD4 and CD8 cells across lung adenocarcinoma regions. TCRdb re-analysed the PCR reads in MiXCR, keeping a single row per CDR3 protein. The data contain tens of thousands of distinct CDR3 sequences, around 50% of them singletons. Sample: CD8+ T cells from the center of a lung tumor. The receptor source for this set is a female donor with lung adenocarcinoma. The CD4 and CD8 labels of this study may be unreliable.

This chain uses TRBV7-6 with TRBJ2-5, with D perhaps matching TRBD2 (6 bases). Germline CDR1 is SGHVS and CDR2 is FNYEAQ. V was pared by 1 base and J by 5 bases, with 11 bases between. The CDR3 has 14 residues. Here the CDR3 reads CASSLESGLETQYF. As DNA, the CDR3 is TGTGCCAGCAGCTTAGAAAGCGGGTTGGAGACCCAGTACTTC.

This chain joins TRBV27 and TRBJ2-3; D may be TRBD2 (5 bases). Germline CDR1 is MNHEY and CDR2 is SMNVEV (reference sequence). V lost 11 bases and J 9 bases, leaving 27 bases between the germline ends. The CDR3 contains 15 residues. CDR3 nucleotide sequence: TGTGCCGCGGGTACCCGGGGTAGCGACCAAGAGACGCAGTATTTT. Its translation is CAAGTRGSDQETQYF.

The gene calls are TRBV6-1 and TRBJ2-2, with D perhaps TRBD1 (5 bases). The end of the DNA aligns better with TRBJ2-3, so the J call may be wrong. CDR1 is MNHNS and CDR2 is SASEGT in the germline V gene. This CDR3 comprises 16 residues. The CDR3 DNA sequence: TGTGCCAGCAGGGGGCGCGAGGCTGCGAGCACAGAGGCGCAGTATTTT. It translates to CASRGREAASTEAQYF.

This clonotype has a count of ten or more. This chain joins TRBV12-3 or TRBV12-4 and TRBJ1-2, with D uncertain. CDR3 length: 13 amino acids. With 5 bases removed from V and 4 bases from J, the gap between germline ends came to 11 bases. This CDR3 is CASSPLGSYGYTF. CDR3 DNA sequence: TGTGCCAGCAGTCCCCTGGGCAGCTATGGCTACACCTTC.

V usage is TRBV6-1 and J usage is TRBJ2-5; perhaps D is TRBD1 or TRBD2 (5 bases each). Germline V gene data show CDR1 as MNHNS and CDR2 as SASEGT. V shed 6 bases and J shed 0 bases, with 29 bases lying between them. The CDR3 has 20 residues. This CDR3 is CASSVTSVGRGGPDQETQYF. The CDR3 nucleotides are TGTGCCAGCAGCGTTACCTCGGTGGGGCGCGGAGGCCCTGACCAAGAGACCCAGTACTTC.

The V and J genes are TRBV6-5 and TRBJ1-5; tentatively, D is TRBD1 (5 bases). Germline CDR1 and CDR2: MNHEY and SVGAGI. Trimming cost V 1 base and J 6 bases, with 7 bases left between them. The CDR3 covers 13 residues. The CDR3 region is CASSYWRGQPQHF. The CDR3 DNA reads TGTGCCAGCAGTTACTGGAGGGGTCAGCCCCAGCATTTT.

In its sample, this clonotype was seen a few times. The V call is TRBV6-2 or TRBV6-3, the J call TRBJ1-1, with D unclear. The CDR3 runs to 13 residues. The germline V gene has CDR1 MNHEY and CDR2 SVGEGT. Trimming shortened V by 2 bases and J by 4 bases, and 8 bases separated the two germline ends. The CDR3 spells CASSYREGTEAFF. CDR3 DNA sequence: TGTGCCAGCAGTTACCGAGAAGGCACTGAAGCTTTCTTT.

There are a few counts of this clonotype. At one boundary the junction diverges from the germline segment, which might be a read error. CDR3 loop: CASRQGKGISYNEQFF. Written as DNA, the CDR3 is TGCGCCAGCAGACAAGGGAAAGGGATTTCCTACAATGAGCAGTTCTTC. This chain connects TRBV4-1 to TRBJ2-1; D gene ambiguous. Germline CDR1 is MGHRA and CDR2 is YSYEKL. The CDR3 loop spans 16 amino acids.

The gene calls are TRBV7-3 and TRBJ1-1; a weak D match, TRBD1 (5 bases). The V gene's germline CDR1 is SGHTA and CDR2 FQGTGA. The CDR3 is 13 amino acids. V was trimmed by 6 bases and J by 5 bases, leaving 13 bases between them. The CDR3 nucleotides read TGTGCCAGCAGTTTCCGTAAGGGGACTGAAGCTTTCTTT. Translation: CASSFRKGTEAFF.

The chain uses TRBV10-2 and TRBJ2-7; the D gene is possibly TRBD1 (6 bases). Deletions cut 6 bases from V and 7 bases from J, with 19 bases between. The CDR3 runs to 14 residues. From germline, CDR1 is WSHSY and CDR2 SAAADI. CDR3: CASRAQGGLEEQYF. CDR3 in DNA: TGCGCCAGCAGGGCACAGGGTGGTTTGGAGGAGCAGTACTTC.

This clonotype was seen repeatedly, ten times or more. The J gene is TRBJ2-1, the V gene TRBV6-1; 9 bases align to TRBD2. CDR3 length: 16 amino acids. V lost 8 bases and J lost 5; bases outside the gene matches: 13. The germline V gene encodes CDR1 MNHNS and CDR2 SASEGT. The CDR3, as DNA: TGTGCCAGCCGGCGGGGGGGAACGGTCGGTAACAATGAGCAGTTCTTC. Its protein is CASRRGGTVGNNEQFF.

This clonotype was seen a few times. This likely comes from a read error, as the CDR3 has no conserved phenylalanine or tryptophan at its end. The V and J genes are TRBV6-5 and TRBJ2-5; D is tentatively TRBD1 or TRBD2 (6 bases each). The CDR3 is made up of 16 amino acids. Between the trimmed V and J ends, which lost 0 bases and 7 bases, there was a span of 18 bases. The germline CDR1 and CDR2 sequences are MNHEY and SVGAGI. The CDR3 DNA reads TGTGCCAGCAGTTACTCGATGTCGGGGGCGGGCGGGACCCAGTACTGC. Translating it yields CASSYSMSGAGGTQYC.

Concerning this clonotype itself: One junction end does not reproduce the germline sequence, and a read error may be involved. The rearrangement joins TRBV7-7 to TRBJ2-3; 11 bases agree with TRBD2. CDR1 is SSHAT and CDR2 is FNYEAQ in the germline V gene (reference sequence). CDR3 size: 15 residues. CDR3 coding DNA: TGTGCTAGCAGCCTAGCGGGAGGAGGAGCAGATACGCAGTATTTT. Protein product: CASSLAGGGADTQYF.